What follows are 7 T cell receptor beta chains derived from one specimen sequenced in a study of blood T cell repertoires in COVID-19. The data were produced by immunoSEQ multiplex PCR, yet TCRdb's version contains in-frame clones alone and is incomplete. The table lists over 45,000 clones, around 83% of them singletons. Sequencing input: peripheral blood. The receptors were gathered from an elderly woman with acute or convalescent COVID-19.

The V and J genes are TRBV6-6 and TRBJ1-4; TRBD1 aligns across 8 bases. The germline CDR1 and CDR2 sequences are MNHNY and SVGAGI (reference sequence). V was pared by 4 bases and J by 4 bases, with 2 bases of the junction left unmatched. The CDR3 runs to 14 residues. The CDR3 region is CASSWTGFNEKLFF. The DNA of the CDR3 is TGTGCCAGCAGTTGGACAGGGTTTAATGAAAAACTGTTTTTT.

This sequence joins TRBV4-2 and TRBJ1-1; no reliable D call. The CDR3 contains 13 residues. Germline V lookup: CDR1 LGHNA, CDR2 YNFKEQ. Trimming removed 4 bases at V and 4 bases at J, with 10 bases between. The CDR3 nucleotides read TGTGCCAGCAGCCCAGCAGAGGCCACTGAAGCTTTCTTT. Amino acids: CASSPAEATEAFF.

This chain links TRBV25-1 with TRBJ1-1; D perhaps matches TRBD1 (6 bases). The CDR3 length is 16 residues. The V end was cut by 4 bases, the J end by 9 bases, with 24 bases between. Germline V gene data show CDR1 as MGHDK and CDR2 as SYGVNS. CDR3 sequence (DNA): TGTGCCAGCAGTGCCCAGCCCGAGGACAGCACCGGACAAGCTTTCTTT. Encoded protein: CASSAQPEDSTGQAFF.

The DNA of the CDR3 is TGTGCCAGTAGTATAGGGGTCAGGGTCAATGAGCAGTTCTTC. Its protein product is CASSIGVRVNEQFF. J is TRBJ2-1 and V is TRBV19, with a possible D match to TRBD1 (5 bases). CDR1 and CDR2 (germline): LNHDA, SQIVND (reference sequence). V lost 1 base and J 6 bases, leaving 10 bases between the germline ends. CDR3 length: 14 residues.

Note on this clone: The junction and the germline gene differ at one end; a read error may be behind it. The rearrangement joins TRBV6-5 to TRBJ1-6, with 8 bases identical to TRBD1. From germline, CDR1 is MNHEY and CDR2 SVGAGI. The CDR3 is 15 residues long. CDR3 sequence (DNA): TGTGCCAGCAGTCGACAGGGGATTAATAATTCACCCCCCCACTTT. It is translated as CASSRQGINNSPPHF.

CDR3 coding DNA: TGTGCCAGCAGCAAACAACAGGGGGCATGGGTAGAGACCCAGTACTTC. Translation gives CASSKQQGAWVETQYF. This chain joins TRBV11-2 and TRBJ2-5; 9 bases map to TRBD1. Trimming at V came to 5 bases and at J to 4 bases, leaving 11 bases not matched to a gene. This CDR3 has 16 amino acids. Germline CDR1 and CDR2: SGHAT and FQNNGV.

This chain joins TRBV2 and TRBJ1-3; 9 bases line up with TRBD1. The CDR3 is made up of 13 amino acids. V gave up 8 bases and J gave up 4 bases; unmatched junction bases: 3. Germline V gene data show CDR1 as SNHLY and CDR2 as FYNNEI. CDR3 amino acids: CASGTGYGNTIYF. The CDR3 coding sequence is TGTGCCAGCGGGACAGGGTACGGAAACACCATATATTTT.